Here is one T cell receptor beta chain with its context. Germline values: CDR1 SGHRS, CDR2 YFSETQ. The CDR3 consists of 15 residues. V gave up 0 bases and J gave up 4 bases, with 12 bases separating them. The sample is drawn from a study of cytotoxic CD8 clonotypes in ibrutinib-treated CLL. Study-level information: Of a cohort that held about a dozen relapsed/refractory and roughly 14 treatment-naive patients, roughly 18 were IGHV unmutated.

Profiling relied on immunoSEQ multiplex PCR, and the TCRdb table lists in-frame clones only, not all of them. The table records about 130,000 clones, roughly 88% of them present only once. Sequencing used PBMCs, obtained after 24 months of ibrutinib treatment. This TCR derives from a human donor with chronic lymphocytic leukemia. The genes are TRBV5-1 and TRBJ2-3; D possibly matches TRBD1 or TRBD2 (5 bases each). CDR3 DNA sequence: TGCGCCAGCAGCTTGGGGACTCAACAGGCAGATACGCAGTATTTT. Translation: CASSLGTQQADTQYF.